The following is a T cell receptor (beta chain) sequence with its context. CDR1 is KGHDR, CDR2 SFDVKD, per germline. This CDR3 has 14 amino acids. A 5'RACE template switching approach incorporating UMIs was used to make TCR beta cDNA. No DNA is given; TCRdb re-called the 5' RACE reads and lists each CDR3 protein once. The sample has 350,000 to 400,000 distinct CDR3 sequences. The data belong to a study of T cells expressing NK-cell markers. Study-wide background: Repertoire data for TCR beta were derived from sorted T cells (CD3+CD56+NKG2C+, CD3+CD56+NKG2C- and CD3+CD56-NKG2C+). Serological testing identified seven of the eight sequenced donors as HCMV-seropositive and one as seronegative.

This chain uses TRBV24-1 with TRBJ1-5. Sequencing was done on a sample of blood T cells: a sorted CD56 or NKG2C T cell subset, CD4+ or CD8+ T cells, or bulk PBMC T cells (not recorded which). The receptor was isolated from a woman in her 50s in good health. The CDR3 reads CATSDLESYQPQHF.